Below are 23 T cell receptor beta chains sequenced from a single sample in a study of breast tumors, draining lymph nodes, adjacent tissues. Breast cancer patients provided tissue from their axillary draining lymph nodes. TCRdb re-analysed the multiplex PCR reads in MiXCR, keeping a single row per CDR3 protein. The data contain 200,000 to 250,000 distinct CDR3 sequences, 34% of them singletons. The sequencing sample was made of axillary lymph node tissue. These receptors were collected from a female donor with breast cancer. Some clones in this sample may be carry-over from other donors' samples.

Regarding this clonotype: A much larger clone differs by one base, so this may be a read error. The chain employs TRBV20-1 and TRBJ1-5, with D perhaps matching TRBD1 (6 bases). Trimming shortened V by 5 bases and J by 3 bases, and 20 bases separated the two germline ends. The CDR3 has 16 residues. The germline V gene encodes CDR1 DFQATT and CDR2 SNEGSKA (reference sequence). CDR3 amino acids: CSAGGTRPGANQPQHF. The CDR3 coding sequence is TGCAGTGCTGGCGGGACAAGGCCAGGTGCCAATCAGCCCCAGCATTTT.

There are many counts of this clonotype. The V call is TRBV20-1, the J call TRBJ1-4; 7 bases align to TRBD1. V shed 0 bases and J 7 bases; nucleotides not matched to a gene: 5. The germline CDR1 and CDR2 sequences are DFQATT and SNEGSKA (reference sequence). The CDR3 sequence is 14 residues long. This CDR3 reads CSARDSGGGEKLFF. CDR3 nucleotides: TGCAGTGCTAGAGATTCAGGGGGTGGTGAAAAACTGTTTTTT.

The genes are TRBV5-1 and TRBJ1-5, with D maybe TRBD1 (5 bases). The CDR3 runs 14 residues. Germline V lookup: CDR1 SGHRS, CDR2 YFSETQ. V gave up 0 bases and J gave up 4 bases, with 8 bases separating them. Here the CDR3 reads CASSLGDGNQPQHF. CDR3 coding DNA: TGCGCCAGCAGCTTGGGGGACGGGAATCAGCCCCAGCATTTT.

On this clonotype: A read error may be the cause here, since a much bigger clone is one base away. This rearrangement joins TRBV10-1 to TRBJ2-3, with D unresolved. The CDR3 has 14 amino acids. The V end lost 4 bases, the J end lost 6 bases, and 14 bases lay between the germline ends. Germline V CDR1 and CDR2: WNHNN, SYGVQD (reference sequence). CDR3 loop: CASSAKLEWDTQYF. DNA of the CDR3: TGCGCCAGCAGTGCGAAGCTAGAGTGGGATACGCAGTATTTT.

This clonotype was seen many times. The V and J genes are TRBV6-6 and TRBJ1-5, with D maybe TRBD1 (5 bases). Germline V gene sequence: CDR1 MNHNY, CDR2 SVGAGI (reference sequence). The CDR3 spans 17 residues. V was pared by 0 bases and J by 0 bases, with 12 bases between. The CDR3, as DNA: TGTGCCAGCAGTTACTCGATTGGAGGGGTTAGCAATCAGCCCCAGCATTTT. Its protein product is CASSYSIGGVSNQPQHF.

This rearrangement joins TRBV27 to TRBJ2-1, with D perhaps TRBD2 (6 bases). Trimming removed 5 bases from V and 4 bases from J, with 12 bases in between. There are 14 residues in the CDR3. Germline loops: CDR1 MNHEY, CDR2 SMNVEV (reference sequence). The CDR3 nucleotides are TGTGCCAGCAGTCCCCGGGACTTTTACAATGAGCAGTTCTTC. It yields the protein CASSPRDFYNEQFF.

This clonotype came up a few times. This may be a read error, as it is one base from a much larger clone. V is TRBV12-3 or TRBV12-4 and J is TRBJ1-2, with 8 bases identical to TRBD1. Trimming at V came to 6 bases and at J to 7 bases, leaving 10 bases not matched to a gene. The CDR3 contains 14 residues. The CDR3 DNA is TGTGCCAGCAGGCCCGCAGGGGGCTATAGTGGCTACACCTTC. Its translation: CASRPAGGYSGYTF.

In this sample, this clonotype turned up many times. The CDR3 DNA follows: TGTGCCAGCAGCCCTGAGCGGGATGGGTACGAGCAGTACTTC. Its protein product is CASSPERDGYEQYF. The chain couples TRBV11-2 to TRBJ2-7; 7 nucleotides line up with TRBD2. Trimming at V came to 5 bases and at J to 4 bases, leaving 8 bases not matched to a gene. The CDR3 is 14 amino acids. Germline V CDR1 and CDR2: SGHAT, FQNNGV. The whole variable domain, remainder taken from reference TRBV11-2 and TRBJ2-7, is EAGVAQSPRYKIIEKRQSVAFWCNPISGHATLYWYQQILGQGPKLLIQFQNNGVVDDSQLPKDRFSAERLKGVDSTLKIQPAKLEDSAVYLCASSPERDGYEQYFGPGTRLTVT.

The table lists this clonotype with many counts. The CDR3 region is CSARNSYGYTF. The CDR3 DNA reads as TGCAGTGCTAGAAACAGCTATGGCTACACCTTC. The rearrangement uses TRBV20-1 and TRBJ1-2, with unresolved D. The V end lost 2 bases, the J end lost 4 bases, and 5 bases lay between the germline ends. The CDR3 covers 11 residues. CDR1 is DFQATT and CDR2 is SNEGSKA in the germline V gene (reference sequence).

This clonotype occurred many times. The chain links TRBV24-1 to TRBJ2-3; maybe TRBD1 (6 bases). Germline CDR1 reads KGHDR; CDR2 reads SFDVKD. V lost 8 bases and J lost 3, with 17 bases in between. The CDR3 covers 15 residues. The CDR3 protein is CATTLRDTATDTQYF. DNA of the CDR3: TGTGCCACCACCCTCCGGGACACCGCGACAGATACGCAGTATTTT.

This clonotype was recorded many times. V is TRBV3-1 and J is TRBJ2-5; D is possibly TRBD2 (5 bases). V was cut by 1 base and J by 4 bases, with 13 bases left in between. Germline CDR1 reads LGHDT; CDR2 reads YNNKEL (reference sequence). The CDR3 is 15 residues long. The CDR3 reads CASSQVTGRGETQYF. CDR3 in DNA: TGTGCCAGCAGCCAAGTGACCGGTCGGGGAGAGACCCAGTACTTC.

J is TRBJ2-5 and V is TRBV20-1; D is unresolved. In germline, CDR1 is DFQATT, CDR2 SNEGSKA (reference sequence). The CDR3 is made up of 15 amino acids. Deletions cut 4 bases from V and 3 bases from J, with 18 bases between. CDR3 region: CSAKRTASGEETQYF. The CDR3 coding sequence is TGCAGTGCTAAGAGGACGGCCTCTGGCGAAGAGACCCAGTACTTC.

This clonotype was observed many times. The chain is built from TRBV7-3 and TRBJ2-2, with D possibly TRBD1 on 5 matching bases. The CDR3 covers 16 residues. Germline assignment: CDR1 SGHTA and CDR2 FQGTGA. Trimming pared 2 bases from V and 1 base from J, leaving 11 bases between. This CDR3 is CASSLGRGRNTGELFF. The CDR3 nucleotides are TGTGCCAGCAGCTTAGGAAGGGGCCGGAACACCGGGGAGCTGTTTTTT.

This clonotype occurred many times. The chain links TRBV10-3 to TRBJ2-5; no reliable D call. CDR1 is ENHRY and CDR2 is SYGVKD in the germline V gene. The germline V and J ends were trimmed by 5 bases and 4 bases, with 14 bases remaining between them. The CDR3 runs to 14 residues. The CDR3 DNA reads TGTGCCATCAGTATGGTCCCGCCGGGAGAGACCCAGTACTTC. Its protein is CAISMVPPGETQYF.

This chain connects TRBV14 to TRBJ1-2, with 7 bases identical to TRBD1. The CDR3 spans 13 residues. Germline assignment: CDR1 SGHDN and CDR2 FVKESK. J was trimmed by 4 bases and V by 4 bases; bases with no gene match: 3. DNA of the CDR3: TGTGCCAGCAGCCCGGGACAGCCCTATGGCTACACCTTC. Translating it yields CASSPGQPYGYTF.

The V and J genes are TRBV20-1 and TRBJ1-4; 9 bases match TRBD1. Germline lookup yields CDR1 DFQATT and CDR2 SNEGSKA (reference sequence). With 2 bases clipped from V and 7 bases from J, the junction kept 5 bases outside the gene matches. The CDR3 spans 14 residues. DNA for the CDR3: TGCAGTGCTAGATCGACAGGGGGAATTGAAAAACTGTTTTTT. This gives the protein CSARSTGGIEKLFF.

With regard to this clonotype: Since no conserved phenylalanine or tryptophan closes the CDR3, a read error is the likely cause. The chain recombines TRBV24-1 with TRBJ2-4; either TRBD1 or TRBD2 may fit D (7 bases each). CDR3 length: 17 residues. V lost 3 bases to trimming and J lost 2 bases, with 16 bases between them. The V gene's germline CDR1 is KGHDR and CDR2 SFDVKD. The chain's CDR3 is CATSDASGGGTKNIQYC. CDR3 sequence (DNA): TGTGCCACCAGTGATGCATCAGGGGGGGGAACCAAAAACATTCAGTACTGC.

The chain is built from TRBV28 and TRBJ1-4; D gene ambiguous. Trimming removed 4 bases at V and 0 bases at J, with 12 bases between. Germline lookup yields CDR1 MDHEN and CDR2 SYDVKM. The CDR3 is 16 amino acids. In DNA, the CDR3 is TGTGCCAGCAGTTCCCGAGACCCAGCAACTAATGAAAAACTGTTTTTT. Translating it yields CASSSRDPATNEKLFF.

This clonotype was seen more than once but under ten times. V gene TRBV5-6 combines with J gene TRBJ2-5; 7 bases align to TRBD2. This CDR3 comprises 14 residues. The germline gives CDR1 SGHDT, CDR2 YYEEEE. The V segment lost 4 bases and the J segment 7 bases; nucleotides outside the gene matches: 10. The CDR3 here is CASSQKAPGGTQYF. The CDR3 DNA reads TGTGCCAGCAGCCAGAAGGCGCCGGGGGGGACCCAGTACTTC.

This clonotype was counted many times. The chain joins TRBV20-1 to TRBJ2-1; the D gene is possibly TRBD1 (5 bases). V lost 3 bases and J 5 bases, leaving 8 bases between the germline ends. Per the germline V gene, CDR1 is DFQATT and CDR2 is SNEGSKA (reference sequence). The CDR3 is made up of 12 amino acids. The CDR3 region is CSASYRNNEQFF. The CDR3 DNA is TGCAGTGCTAGCTACAGGAACAATGAGCAGTTCTTC.

V gene TRBV4-1 combines with J gene TRBJ1-6; the match to TRBD1 covers 7 bases. With 1 base clipped from V and 7 bases from J, the junction kept 7 bases outside the gene matches. The CDR3 runs 16 residues. Germline CDR1 reads MGHRA; CDR2 reads YSYEKL. This chain's CDR3 is CASSQVAGQSNSPLHF. For the CDR3, the DNA is TGCGCCAGCAGCCAAGTAGCGGGACAGAGCAATTCACCCCTCCACTTT.

The chain combines TRBV28 with TRBJ2-2; D is possibly TRBD1 (6 bases). The germline V gene has CDR1 MDHEN and CDR2 SYDVKM. CDR3 length: 14 residues. Trimming removed 5 bases from V and 4 bases from J, with 11 bases in between. Here the CDR3 reads CASSQGFLTGELFF. CDR3 sequence (DNA): TGTGCCAGCAGTCAGGGGTTTCTCACCGGGGAGCTGTTTTTT.

The chain is built from TRBV6-1 and TRBJ2-5; 7 nucleotides line up with TRBD2. J lost 6 bases, V lost 2 bases, and 6 bases had no gene match. The CDR3 is made up of 14 amino acids. CDR1 and CDR2 from the germline V gene are MNHNS and SASEGT. Here the CDR3 reads CASSELRGGKTQYF. The CDR3 DNA reads as TGTGCCAGCAGTGAACTGCGGGGAGGGAAGACCCAGTACTTC.